This TCR beta chain came from a study of response to subunit inactivated influenza vaccine. The sample holds a few counts of this clonotype. TCRdb reanalysed the RT-PCR reads using MiXCR and keeps one entry per CDR3 protein. This table has 700,000 to 800,000 distinct CDR3 sequences, around 18% appearing once. The CDR3 contains 13 residues. Trimming removed 5 bases from V and 2 bases from J, with 7 bases in between. Germline V gene sequence: CDR1 LNHDA, CDR2 SQIVND (reference sequence). The chain recombines TRBV19 with TRBJ1-3; D remains unclear. The sequence derives from a man aged 45-65 years who received an inactivated influenza vaccine. Sequencing used PBMCs from blood, obtained 5 days after vaccination. CDR3 sequence (DNA): TGTGCCAGTAGTTTACGGGCTGGAAACACCATATATTTT. Translation gives CASSLRAGNTIYF.